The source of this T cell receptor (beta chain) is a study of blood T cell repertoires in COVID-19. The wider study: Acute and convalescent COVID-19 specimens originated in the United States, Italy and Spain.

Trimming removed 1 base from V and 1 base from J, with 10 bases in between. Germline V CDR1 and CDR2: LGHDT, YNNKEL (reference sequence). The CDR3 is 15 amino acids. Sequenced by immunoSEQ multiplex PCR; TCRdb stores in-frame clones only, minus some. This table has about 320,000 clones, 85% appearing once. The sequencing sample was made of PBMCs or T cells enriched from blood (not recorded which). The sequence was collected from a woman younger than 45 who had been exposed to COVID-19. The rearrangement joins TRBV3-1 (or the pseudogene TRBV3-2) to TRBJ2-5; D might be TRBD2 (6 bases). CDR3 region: CASSQADGGQETQYF. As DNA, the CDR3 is TGTGCCAGCAGCCAAGCGGACGGGGGCCAAGAGACCCAGTACTTC.